A selection of T cell receptor beta chains follows, all from one sample in a study of blood T cell repertoires in COVID-19. Profiling relied on immunoSEQ multiplex PCR, and the TCRdb table lists in-frame clones only, not all of them. The table shows roughly 340,000 clones, with more than 80% occurring only once. Sequenced input: PBMCs or T cells enriched from blood (not recorded which). The receptors originated from a man aged 18 to 29 who had recovered from COVID-19. CDR3s include the opening cysteine and the closing phenylalanine or tryptophan.

V gene	J gene	CDR3 protein
TRBV19	TRBJ1-6	CASSIGRSYNSPLHF
TRBV6-5	TRBJ1-1	CASSYYRRGTEAFF
TRBV6-2/TRBV6-3	TRBJ2-5	CASSWEGTGKETQYF
TRBV21-1	TRBJ1-5	CASSKGRGMRNQPQHF
TRBV6-5	TRBJ1-3	CASSTSRGLGNTIYF
TRBV7-9	TRBJ2-1	CASSLRGAPYNEQFF
TRBV7-9	TRBJ1-1	CASSLDRRDTEAFF
TRBV5-1	TRBJ1-4	CASSHGSSTNEKLFF
TRBV3-1/TRBV3-2	TRBJ2-7	CASSQVYRRNRRDEQYF
TRBV3-1/TRBV3-2	TRBJ1-6	CASTRGSNSPLHF
TRBV6-5	TRBJ1-2	CASRKDRAFGYTF
TRBV27	TRBJ1-1	CASSPQDRNTEAFF
TRBV21-1	TRBJ1-2	CASRLLQVYLKIANYGYTF
TRBV5-6	TRBJ2-5	CASRPTLWTEPETQYF
TRBV9	TRBJ2-6	CASSVGVMDSGANVLTF
TRBV27	TRBJ1-5	CASRQRGQSYSNQPQHF
TRBV19	TRBJ1-1	CASSIRGNTEAFF
TRBV7-3	TRBJ2-3	CASSLSSSGGNTDTQYF
TRBV29-1	TRBJ1-5	CSVGTGNSNQPQHF
TRBV18	TRBJ1-4	CASRTGTGNEKLFF
TRBV3-1/TRBV3-2	TRBJ1-1	CASSQDFAGNTEAFF
TRBV2	TRBJ1-3	CASSENSPHSGNTIYF
TRBV19	TRBJ2-2	CASSIKGAGVVGELFF
TRBV7-9	TRBJ1-1	CASSLGGAGGKAEAFF
TRBV3-1/TRBV3-2	TRBJ1-2	CASSQPSRRQGGMGYTF
TRBV7-9	TRBJ2-5	CASSLSAGQETQYF
TRBV7-3	TRBJ2-2	CASSLMAGSPGELFF
TRBV12-5	TRBJ2-7	CASGLVIVRGGGTGLSYEQYF
TRBV19	TRBJ2-3	CASSPLAGVSTDTQYF
TRBV4-1	TRBJ2-3	CASSRGLATDTQYF
TRBV14	TRBJ1-1	CASTLQGDTEAFF
TRBV19	TRBJ2-7	CASSTDRSHEQYF
TRBV11-2	TRBJ1-1	CASSSLEAFF
TRBV7-9	TRBJ1-6	CASSRDSRSSPLHF
TRBV2	TRBJ1-3	CASTRQGASSGNTIYF
TRBV28	TRBJ2-3	CASSFLLGGVTDTQYF
TRBV5-1	TRBJ2-3	CASTPVAGLGDTQYF
TRBV2	TRBJ2-6	CASKTSSGANVLTF
TRBV3-1/TRBV3-2	TRBJ1-1	CASSQERREGLNTEAFF
TRBV28	TRBJ2-5	CASRSQETQYF
TRBV19	TRBJ1-3	CASTRPGDRGFSGNTIYF
TRBV7-8	TRBJ2-7	CASSAVGVAEGYEQYF
TRBV4-2	TRBJ2-1	CASSLALGLAGAVNEQFF
TRBV15	TRBJ2-1	CATSRGGGTYNEQFF